Listed below are T cell receptor beta chains from one sample, sequenced in a study of blood T cell repertoires in COVID-19. The protocol was immunoSEQ multiplex PCR, while the TCRdb copy is restricted to in-frame clones and leaves out a portion. The sample lists approximately 390,000 clones; about 90% were seen once. The sample consisted of peripheral blood. The source of these receptors is a woman aged 60-70 years with COVID-19, enrolled during active disease. Each CDR3 is given with its conserved first and last residue. D genes are given only for firm matches.

J,V,D,CDR3
TRBJ1-2,TRBV2,NA,CASRTDSWRGGYTF
TRBJ2-2,TRBV27,NA,CASSLSRNTGELFF
TRBJ2-2,TRBV23-1,TRBD1,CASSDTPGQESNTGELFF
TRBJ1-5,TRBV4-2,NA,CASSQVGVDGAQHF
TRBJ2-2,TRBV15,NA,CATSRNPGTTNTGELFF
TRBJ1-1,TRBV3-1/TRBV3-2,TRBD1,CASSPYRGRDTEAFF
TRBJ2-2,TRBV28,NA,CASMLESGSPGELFF
TRBJ1-4,TRBV7-3,TRBD1,CASSPGQTNEKLFF
TRBJ2-4,TRBV2,TRBD1,CASSQTTGGAKNIQYF
TRBJ1-2,TRBV4-1,NA,CASSQDYREYYGYTF
TRBJ1-6,TRBV5-5,NA,CASSFVGQENSPLHF
TRBJ1-1,TRBV3-1/TRBV3-2,NA,CASSQEKGLNTEAFF
TRBJ1-6,TRBV3-1/TRBV3-2,TRBD1,CASSQRGQNSPLHF
TRBJ2-5,TRBV11-3,NA,CASSGGQETQYF
TRBJ2-5,TRBV9,NA,CASSVGSGAETQYF
TRBJ1-1,TRBV3-1/TRBV3-2,TRBD1,CASSPRDRRNTEAFF
TRBJ1-5,TRBV5-6,TRBD1,CASSLGQGYSNQPQHF
TRBJ1-5,TRBV28,TRBD1,CASSRLQGILTTPQHF
TRBJ2-5,TRBV11-2,TRBD2,CASSFNMLAGATGETQYF
TRBJ1-6,TRBV5-1,TRBD1,CASRDSNNSPLHF
TRBJ2-5,TRBV6-2/TRBV6-3,NA,CASSYPPGTQYF
TRBJ2-4,TRBV3-1/TRBV3-2,TRBD2,CASSPSGSAKNIQYF
TRBJ2-2,TRBV2,NA,CASSLTANTGELFF
TRBJ2-5,TRBV4-1,NA,CASSQDLGQRRQTQYF
TRBJ1-2,TRBV6-4,NA,CASSPSGESYGYTF
TRBJ2-1,TRBV14,TRBD2,CASSQDSEVASGSYNEQFF
TRBJ2-7,TRBV12-3/TRBV12-4,NA,CASSEVGAYEQYF
TRBJ2-2,TRBV5-1,TRBD1,CASSFTGVGTGELFF
TRBJ2-5,TRBV5-4,TRBD1,CASSPGDRGRRETQYF
TRBJ1-4,TRBV28,NA,CASSLSRHSGEKLFF
TRBJ1-2,TRBV2,TRBD1,CASSDPRQGADGYTF